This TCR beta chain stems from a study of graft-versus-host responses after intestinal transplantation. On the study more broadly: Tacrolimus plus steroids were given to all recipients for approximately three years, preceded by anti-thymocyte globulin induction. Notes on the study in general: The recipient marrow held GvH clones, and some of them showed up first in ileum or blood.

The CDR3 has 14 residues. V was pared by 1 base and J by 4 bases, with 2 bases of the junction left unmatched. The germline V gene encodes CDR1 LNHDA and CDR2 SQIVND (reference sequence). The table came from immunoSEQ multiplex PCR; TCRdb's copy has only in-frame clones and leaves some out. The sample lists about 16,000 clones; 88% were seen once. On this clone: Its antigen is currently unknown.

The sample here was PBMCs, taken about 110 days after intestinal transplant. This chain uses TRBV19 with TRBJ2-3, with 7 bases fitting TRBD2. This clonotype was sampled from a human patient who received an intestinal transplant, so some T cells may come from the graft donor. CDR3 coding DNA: TGTGCCAGTAGTATAGGACTAGCTGCAGATACGCAGTATTTT. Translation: CASSIGLAADTQYF. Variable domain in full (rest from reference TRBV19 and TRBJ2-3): DGGITQSPKYLFRKEGQNVTLSCEQNLNHDAMYWYRQDPGQGLRLIYYSQIVNDFQKGDIAEGYSVSREKKESFPLTVTSAQKNPTAFYLCASSIGLAADTQYFGPGTRLTVL.